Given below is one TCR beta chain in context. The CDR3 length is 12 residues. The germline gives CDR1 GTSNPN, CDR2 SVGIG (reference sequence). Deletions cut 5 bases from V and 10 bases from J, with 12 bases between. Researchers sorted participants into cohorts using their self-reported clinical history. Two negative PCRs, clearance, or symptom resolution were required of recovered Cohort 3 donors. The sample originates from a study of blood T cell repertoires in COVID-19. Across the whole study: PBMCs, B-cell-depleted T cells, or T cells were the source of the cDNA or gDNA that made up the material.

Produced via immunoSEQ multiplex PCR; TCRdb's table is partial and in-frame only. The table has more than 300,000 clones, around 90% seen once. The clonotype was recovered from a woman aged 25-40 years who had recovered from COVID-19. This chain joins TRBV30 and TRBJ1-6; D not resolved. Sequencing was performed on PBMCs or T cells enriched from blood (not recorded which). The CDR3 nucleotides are TGTGCCTGGGACTCCTTGAGGTCACCCCTCCACTTT. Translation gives CAWDSLRSPLHF.